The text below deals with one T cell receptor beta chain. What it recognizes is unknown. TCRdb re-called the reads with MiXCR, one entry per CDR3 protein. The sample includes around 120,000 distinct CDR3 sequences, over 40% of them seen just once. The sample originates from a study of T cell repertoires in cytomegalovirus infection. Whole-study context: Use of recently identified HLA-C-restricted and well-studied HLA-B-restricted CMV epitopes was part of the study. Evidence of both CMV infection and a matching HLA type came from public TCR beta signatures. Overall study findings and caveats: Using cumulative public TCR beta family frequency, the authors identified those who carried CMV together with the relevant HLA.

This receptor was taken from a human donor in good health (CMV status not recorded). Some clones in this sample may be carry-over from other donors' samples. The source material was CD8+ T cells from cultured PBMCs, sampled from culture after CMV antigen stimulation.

The CDR3 loop reads CASSQDPLAGGYNEQFF. The CDR3, as DNA: TGTGCCAGCAGCCAAGATCCCCTAGCGGGGGGTTACAATGAGCAGTTCTTC. The chain combines TRBV4-2 with TRBJ2-1, with TRBD2 matching 11 bases. This CDR3 has 17 residues. CDR1 LGHNA and CDR2 YNFKEQ come from the germline V gene. With 0 bases clipped from V and 4 bases from J, the junction kept 5 bases outside the gene matches.